The 16 T cell receptor beta chains below come from one sample, sequenced in a study of metastatic and nonmetastatic thyroid tumors. No patient received treatment before thyroid surgery. TCRdb ran MiXCR on the PCR reads. Among about 7,800 clones listed, approximately 40% were seen once. The material sequenced was tumor tissue. The receptor set was obtained from a female donor with papillary thyroid cancer or a benign thyroid nodule (not recorded which). Some clones in this sample may be carry-over from other donors' samples.

This clone appeared many times. The chain couples TRBV7-9 to TRBJ1-1; perhaps TRBD1 as D (6 bases). Per germline, CDR1 SEHNR and CDR2 FQNEAQ (reference sequence). The CDR3 is 13 amino acids. V lost 3 bases to trimming and J lost 1 base, with 6 bases between them. In nucleotides, the CDR3 is TGTGCCAGCAGCTTGGGACAGAACACTGAAGCTTTCTTT. As protein: CASSLGQNTEAFF.

The chain has TRBV14 and TRBJ1-2; no firm D call. CDR3 length equals 12 residues. The V end was cut by 1 base, the J end by 5 bases, with 5 bases between. Germline V gives CDR1 SGHDN, CDR2 FVKESK. The CDR3 region has the DNA TGTGCCAGCAGCCAAGCCGGATATGGCTACACCTTC. It codes for CASSQAGYGYTF. Together with reference TRBV14 and TRBJ1-2, the CDR3 gives the full variable domain: EAGVTQFPSHSVIEKGQTVTLRCDPISGHDNLYWYRRVMGKEIKFLLHFVKESKQDESGMPNNRFLAERTGGTYSTLKVQPAELEDSGVYFCASSQAGYGYTFGSGTRLTVV.

V and J are TRBV7-9 and TRBJ2-3; tentative D call: TRBD1 (5 bases). The germline V gene encodes CDR1 SEHNR and CDR2 FQNEAQ (reference sequence). The germline V and J ends were trimmed by 1 base and 3 bases, with 8 bases remaining between them. The CDR3 contains 14 residues. CDR3 sequence (DNA): TGTGCCAGCAGCTTAGAGGGGTGGACAGATACGCAGTATTTT. This translates into CASSLEGWTDTQYF.

This chain links TRBV5-1 with TRBJ2-1; D is possibly TRBD1 (6 bases). V was cut by 3 bases and J by 0 bases, with 19 bases left in between. The germline gives CDR1 SGHRS, CDR2 YFSETQ. The CDR3 totals 18 residues. CDR3 bases: TGCGCCAGCAGCTCACCCGGGACACACGGAAGCTCCTACAATGAGCAGTTCTTC. This gives the protein CASSSPGTHGSSYNEQFF.

V and J are TRBV7-9 and TRBJ2-1, with 13 nucleotides matching TRBD2. The germline V gene encodes CDR1 SEHNR and CDR2 FQNEAQ (reference sequence). The CDR3 runs to 14 residues. After removal of 5 bases from V and 10 bases from J, the junction contained 5 bases not matched to a gene. The CDR3 bases are TGTGCCAGCAGCCCCGGGACTAGCGGGGAAGAGCAGTTCTTC. Encoded protein: CASSPGTSGEEQFF.

By sample share, this clone is medium-sized. The chain combines TRBV27 with TRBJ1-2; D is unclear. V shed 5 bases and J shed 4 bases, with 17 bases lying between them. The CDR3 spans 15 residues. Germline V gene data show CDR1 as MNHEY and CDR2 as SMNVEV (reference sequence). Written as DNA, the CDR3 is TGTGCCAGCAGTCCGATCGGGGTGTTACCCTATGGCTACACCTTC. Protein sequence: CASSPIGVLPYGYTF.

The V call is TRBV6-6, the J call TRBJ1-3; D is unresolved. Germline V lookup: CDR1 MNHNY, CDR2 SVGAGI (reference sequence). This CDR3 is built from 15 residues. The V gene lost 6 bases and the J gene lost 0 bases, with 12 bases spanning the gap. CDR3: CASRLQRRSGNTIYF. For the CDR3, the DNA is TGTGCCAGCAGATTACAGCGGCGCTCTGGAAACACCATATATTTT.

V and J are TRBV19 and TRBJ2-7; 9 bases are shared with TRBD1. V dropped 3 bases and J dropped 13; count of bases not matched to a gene: 13. The germline V gene has CDR1 LNHDA and CDR2 SQIVND (reference sequence). The CDR3 covers 14 residues. Written as DNA, the CDR3 is TGTGCCAGTAGTATCACGGGACAGGGCATGGTTCATTACTTC. It encodes CASSITGQGMVHYF.

This clone was found a few times. The J gene is TRBJ2-7, the V gene TRBV6-1; 7 bases are shared with TRBD1. With V trimmed by 5 bases and J by 7 bases, 17 bases remained unmatched. Germline assignment: CDR1 MNHNS and CDR2 SASEGT. CDR3 length: 16 residues. CDR3 amino acids: CASSPQGFWEVREQYF. In DNA form, the CDR3 reads TGTGCCAGCAGTCCACAGGGGTTTTGGGAAGTGAGGGAGCAGTACTTC.

This clone has a handful of counts. The chain is built from TRBV6-4 and TRBJ2-6; no clear D gene. The CDR3 consists of 18 residues. Trimming shortened V by 0 bases and J by 1 base, and 13 bases separated the two germline ends. Germline CDR1 MRHNA, CDR2 SNTAGT. In DNA form, the CDR3 reads TGTGCCAGCAGTGACTCGAGGCACAGCCAATCTGGGGCCAACGTCCTGACTTTC. Translating gives CASSDSRHSQSGANVLTF.

Only a few counts were recorded for this clone. V gene TRBV10-3 combines with J gene TRBJ2-1; TRBD2 matches 9 bases. This CDR3 contains 15 residues. After removal of 3 bases from V and 7 bases from J, the junction contained 7 bases not matched to a gene. Germline V gene data show CDR1 as ENHRY and CDR2 as SYGVKD. The CDR3 DNA sequence: TGTGCCATCAGTGACGGTAGCGGGAGCCGGAATGAGCAGTTCTTC. It yields the protein CAISDGSGSRNEQFF.

A note on this clone: The junction departs from the called germline gene at one end, perhaps through a read error. The chain couples TRBV5-4 to TRBJ2-3; D gene ambiguous. The V gene's germline CDR1 is SGHNT and CDR2 YYREEE (reference sequence). The CDR3 has 16 residues. This CDR3 reads CSSSLDGSVGYSAHYF. CDR3 coding DNA: TGTTCCAGCAGCTTGGATGGTTCGGTTGGTTACTCGGCGCATTATTTT.

This chain links TRBV4-1 with TRBJ2-7, with D maybe TRBD1 (6 bases). From germline, CDR1 is MGHRA and CDR2 YSYEKL. Trimming cost V 3 bases and J 0 bases, with 15 bases left between them. This CDR3 comprises 16 residues. The CDR3 DNA reads as TGCGCCAGCAGCCAGGCTACAGGGTCAAGCTCCTACGAGCAGTACTTC. Its protein is CASSQATGSSSYEQYF.

This clone turned up a few times. The chain has TRBV3-1 and TRBJ2-7, with 13 bases lining up with TRBD2. This CDR3 has 16 residues. The trim removed 2 bases at V and 5 bases at J, leaving 6 bases unmatched. The germline V gene has CDR1 LGHDT and CDR2 YNNKEL (reference sequence). CDR3 region: CASSQPGTSGNHEQYF. CDR3 bases: TGTGCCAGCAGCCAACCAGGGACTAGCGGGAACCACGAGCAGTACTTC.

This chain links TRBV20-1 with TRBJ1-5; weak D call: TRBD1 (6 bases). The germline V gene has CDR1 DFQATT and CDR2 SNEGSKA (reference sequence). The CDR3 is 14 amino acids. Trimming left V 1 base short and J 2 bases short, with 9 bases between. CDR3 in amino acids: CSARGGARNQPQHF. DNA of the CDR3: TGCAGTGCTAGAGGGGGGGCCCGCAATCAGCCCCAGCATTTT.

The rearrangement links TRBV3-1 to TRBJ1-3, with no clear D. The CDR3 consists of 16 residues. Germline assignment: CDR1 LGHDT and CDR2 YNNKEL (reference sequence). V was trimmed by 5 bases and J by 0 bases, leaving 14 bases between them. Written as DNA, the CDR3 is TGTGCCAGCAGCAAAGGCAGGTCGGGCTCTGGAAACACCATATATTTT. Its translation: CASSKGRSGSGNTIYF.